Listed here are 8 T cell receptor beta chains from one sample, sequenced in a study of blood T cell repertoires in COVID-19. Profiling relied on immunoSEQ multiplex PCR, and the TCRdb table lists in-frame clones only, not all of them. The table lists under 300,000 clones, around 90% of them singletons. Sequencing used PBMCs or T cells enriched from blood (not recorded which). The receptors here all came from a woman aged 40 to 50 who had recovered from COVID-19.

The chain joins TRBV6-5 to TRBJ1-5, with 11 bases lining up with TRBD1. The length of the CDR3 is 14 residues. V lost 5 bases, J lost 7 bases, and 4 bases stayed unmatched. Germline lookup yields CDR1 MNHEY and CDR2 SVGAGI. The CDR3 region has the DNA TGTGCCAGCAGTCTATGGACAGGGGGCCAGCCCCAGCATTTT. Translated: CASSLWTGGQPQHF.

The CDR3 DNA sequence: TGTGCCTGGAGTCCACGCGGACTCCGGGACAGCTCCTACGAGCAGTACTTC. Its protein is CAWSPRGLRDSSYEQYF. The rearrangement joins TRBV30 to TRBJ2-7; 7 bases match TRBD1. Germline lookup yields CDR1 GTSNPN and CDR2 SVGIG (reference sequence). J lost 0 bases, V lost 2 bases, and 13 bases had no gene match. The CDR3 loop spans 17 amino acids.

The chain joins TRBV2 to TRBJ1-2; TRBD1 aligns across 7 bases. CDR3 length: 13 residues. V lost 4 bases, J lost 4 bases, and 3 bases stayed unmatched. CDR1 and CDR2 (germline): SNHLY, FYNNEI. The CDR3 DNA reads TGTGCCAGCAGTGTAAACAGGGGCTATGGCTACACCTTC. This sequence encodes CASSVNRGYGYTF.

The chain couples TRBV11-2 to TRBJ2-7; TRBD2 matches at 13 bases. The CDR3 consists of 16 residues. Germline V gene lookup returns CDR1 SGHAT and CDR2 FQNNGV. V shed 3 bases, J shed 4 bases, and the junction held 6 bases outside the gene matches. CDR3 nucleotide sequence: TGTGCCAGCAGCTTCTTACCGGGACTAGCGGGATACGAGCAGTACTTC. Translating gives CASSFLPGLAGYEQYF. Full variable domain (rest looked up from reference TRBV11-2 and TRBJ2-7): EAGVAQSPRYKIIEKRQSVAFWCNPISGHATLYWYQQILGQGPKLLIQFQNNGVVDDSQLPKDRFSAERLKGVDSTLKIQPAKLEDSAVYLCASSFLPGLAGYEQYFGPGTRLTVT.

The chain carries TRBV5-1 and TRBJ2-3; D perhaps matches TRBD1 (6 bases). Germline lookup yields CDR1 SGHRS and CDR2 YFSETQ. V was cut by 4 bases and J by 0 bases, with 12 bases left in between. This CDR3 is 15 amino acids long. The CDR3 region is CASSTRTVSTDTQYF. In DNA form, the CDR3 reads TGCGCCAGCAGCACTAGGACAGTTAGCACAGATACGCAGTATTTT.

The chain recombines TRBV7-2 with TRBJ1-3, with D perhaps TRBD1 (5 bases). Germline V gene lookup returns CDR1 SGHTA and CDR2 FQGNSA. There are 15 residues in the CDR3. V was clipped by 5 bases and J by 1 base, with 12 bases between them. This CDR3 reads CASSLRGRSGNTIYF. CDR3 in DNA: TGTGCCAGCAGCCTCCGGGGGAGGTCTGGAAACACCATATATTTT.

The genes are TRBV30 and TRBJ1-1, with a tentative D call TRBD1 (5 bases). With 1 base removed from V and 1 base from J, the gap between germline ends came to 10 bases. Germline-derived CDR1 and CDR2 are GTSNPN and SVGIG (reference sequence). The CDR3 runs 14 residues. The CDR3 reads CAWSGQPTNTEAFF. The CDR3 DNA sequence: TGTGCCTGGAGTGGACAGCCGACGAACACTGAAGCTTTCTTT. Using reference TRBV30 and TRBJ1-1 for the parts outside the CDR3, the full variable domain is SQTIHQWPATLVQPVGSPLSLECTVEGTSNPNLYWYRQAAGRGLQLLFYSVGIGQISSEVPQNLSASRPQDRQFILSSKKLLLSDSGFYLCAWSGQPTNTEAFFGQGTRLTVV.

This clone was counted a single time. The chain uses TRBV30 and TRBJ2-1, with TRBD2 as a possible D gene (6 bases). The CDR3 length is 14 residues. Deletions cut 4 bases from V and 8 bases from J, with 18 bases between. CDR1 is GTSNPN, CDR2 SVGIG, per germline (reference sequence). DNA of the CDR3: TGTGCCTGGATACCGCGGGGACGAACCCATGAGCAGTTCTTC. The encoded protein is CAWIPRGRTHEQFF. Based on the CDR3 plus reference TRBV30 and TRBJ2-1, the full variable domain is SQTIHQWPATLVQPVGSPLSLECTVEGTSNPNLYWYRQAAGRGLQLLFYSVGIGQISSEVPQNLSASRPQDRQFILSSKKLLLSDSGFYLCAWIPRGRTHEQFFGPGTRLTVL.